This TCR beta chain was captured by sequencing in a study of T cells of healthy individuals. TCRdb redid the calling of the 5' RACE reads with MiXCR, one entry per CDR3 protein. The table has more than 85,000 distinct CDR3 sequences, approximately 18% seen once; the top ten hold about 6.2%. There are a few counts of this clonotype. The receptor's source is a human donor in good health.

The CDR3: CASSLLGQAYEQYF. DNA of the CDR3: TGTGCCAGCAGCCTTTTAGGACAGGCCTACGAGCAGTACTTC. The chain links TRBV7-2 to TRBJ2-7; TRBD1 agrees at 7 bases. V dropped 5 bases and J dropped 2; count of bases not matched to a gene: 6. Germline values: CDR1 SGHTA, CDR2 FQGNSA. This CDR3 has 14 residues.